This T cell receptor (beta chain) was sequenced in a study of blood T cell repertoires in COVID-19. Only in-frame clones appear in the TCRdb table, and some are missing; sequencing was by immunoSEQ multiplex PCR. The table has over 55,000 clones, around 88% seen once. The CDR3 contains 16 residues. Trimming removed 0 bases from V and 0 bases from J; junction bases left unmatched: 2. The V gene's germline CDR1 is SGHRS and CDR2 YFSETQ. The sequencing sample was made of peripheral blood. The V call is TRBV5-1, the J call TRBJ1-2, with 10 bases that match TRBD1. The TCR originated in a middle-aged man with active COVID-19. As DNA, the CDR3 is TGCGCCAGCAGCTTGGGAGGACAGGGGGCTAACTATGGCTACACCTTC. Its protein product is CASSLGGQGANYGYTF.